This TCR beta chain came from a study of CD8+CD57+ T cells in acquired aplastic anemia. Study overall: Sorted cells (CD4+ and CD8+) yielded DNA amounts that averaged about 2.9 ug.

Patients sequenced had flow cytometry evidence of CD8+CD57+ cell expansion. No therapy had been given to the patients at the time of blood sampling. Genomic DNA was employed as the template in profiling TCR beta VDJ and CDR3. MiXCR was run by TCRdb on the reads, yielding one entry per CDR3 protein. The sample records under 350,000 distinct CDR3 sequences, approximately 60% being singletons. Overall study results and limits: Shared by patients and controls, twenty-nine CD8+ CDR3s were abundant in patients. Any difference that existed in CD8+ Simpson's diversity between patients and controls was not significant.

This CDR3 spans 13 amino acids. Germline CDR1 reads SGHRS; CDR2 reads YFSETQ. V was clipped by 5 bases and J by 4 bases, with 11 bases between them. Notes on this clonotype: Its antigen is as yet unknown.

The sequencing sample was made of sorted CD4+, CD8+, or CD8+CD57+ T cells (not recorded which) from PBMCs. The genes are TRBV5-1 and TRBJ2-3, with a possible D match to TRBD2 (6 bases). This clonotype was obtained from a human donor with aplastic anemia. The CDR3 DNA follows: TGCGCCAGCAGGGACTATCCTTCAGATACGCAGTATTTT. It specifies CASRDYPSDTQYF.